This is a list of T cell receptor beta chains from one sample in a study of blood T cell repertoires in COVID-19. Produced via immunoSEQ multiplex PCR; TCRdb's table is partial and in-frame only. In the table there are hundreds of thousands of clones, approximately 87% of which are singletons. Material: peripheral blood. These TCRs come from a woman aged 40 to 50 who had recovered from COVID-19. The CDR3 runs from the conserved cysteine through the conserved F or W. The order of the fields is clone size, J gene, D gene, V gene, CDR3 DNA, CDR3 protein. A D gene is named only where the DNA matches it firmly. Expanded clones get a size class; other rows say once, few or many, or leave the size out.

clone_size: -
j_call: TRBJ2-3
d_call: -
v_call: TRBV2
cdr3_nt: TGTGCCAGCGCAAGGCAGGGATTTGGGACAGATACGCAGTATTTT
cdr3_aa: CASARQGFGTDTQYF

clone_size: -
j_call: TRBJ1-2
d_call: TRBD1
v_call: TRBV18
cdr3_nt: TGTGCCAGCTCACCTCTAGTCACAGGGGCTGGCTACACCTTC
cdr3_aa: CASSPLVTGAGYTF

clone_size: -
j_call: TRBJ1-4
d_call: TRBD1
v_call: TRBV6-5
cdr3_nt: TGTGCCAGCAGTCTCGGGACAGAAGAAAAACTGTTTTTT
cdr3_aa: CASSLGTEEKLFF

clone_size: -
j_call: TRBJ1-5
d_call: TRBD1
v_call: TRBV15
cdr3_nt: TGTGCCACCAGCAGATTACAGGGGACCAATCAGCCCCAGCATTTT
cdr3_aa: CATSRLQGTNQPQHF

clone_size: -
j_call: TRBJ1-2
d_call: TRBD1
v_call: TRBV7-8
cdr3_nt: TGTGCCAGCAGCTTAGTCGGGACAGGGGGCTCTGGCTACACCTTC
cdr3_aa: CASSLVGTGGSGYTF

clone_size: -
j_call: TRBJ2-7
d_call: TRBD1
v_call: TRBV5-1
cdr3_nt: TGCGCCAGCAGCTTGGGACCGGGACAGGGACACTACGAGCAGTACTTC
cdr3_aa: CASSLGPGQGHYEQYF

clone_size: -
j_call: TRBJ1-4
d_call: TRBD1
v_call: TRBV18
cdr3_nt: TGTGCCAGCTCACCAAGCGACAGGGGAGTCGGAAAACTGTTTTTT
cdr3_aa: CASSPSDRGVGKLFF

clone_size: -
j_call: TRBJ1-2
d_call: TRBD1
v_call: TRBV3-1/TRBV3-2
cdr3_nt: TGTGCCAGCAGCTTACGGACAGGGGGAGCCTCGATATATGGCTACACCTTC
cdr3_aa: CASSLRTGGASIYGYTF

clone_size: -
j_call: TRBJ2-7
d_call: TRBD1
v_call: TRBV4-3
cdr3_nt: TGCGCCAGCAGCCAAGACGGGACAGCCTACGAGCAGTACTTC
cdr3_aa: CASSQDGTAYEQYF

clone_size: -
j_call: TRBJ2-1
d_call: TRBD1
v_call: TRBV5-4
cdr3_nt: TGTGCCAGCAGCCCAACAGGGGATGGCAATGAGCAGTTCTTC
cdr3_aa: CASSPTGDGNEQFF

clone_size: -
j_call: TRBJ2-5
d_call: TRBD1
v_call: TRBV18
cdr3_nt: TGTGCCAGCTCACTACGGGACCGGGACAGGCGTCTAGAGACCCAGTACTTC
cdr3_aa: CASSLRDRDRRLETQYF

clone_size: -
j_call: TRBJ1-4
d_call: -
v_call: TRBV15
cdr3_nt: TGTGCCACCAGCAGAGATCCTACAGGGATTGAAAAACTGTTTTTT
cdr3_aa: CATSRDPTGIEKLFF

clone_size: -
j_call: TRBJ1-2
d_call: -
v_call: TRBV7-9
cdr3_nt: TGTGCCAGCAGCCTGGACAATGATAACTATGGCTACACCTTC
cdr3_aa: CASSLDNDNYGYTF

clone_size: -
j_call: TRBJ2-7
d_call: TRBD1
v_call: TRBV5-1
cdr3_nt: TGCGCCAGCAGCTTGGGTCAGGGGGCGTCCTACGAGCAGTACTTC
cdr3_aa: CASSLGQGASYEQYF

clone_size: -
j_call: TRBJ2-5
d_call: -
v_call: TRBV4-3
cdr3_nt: TGCGCCAGCAGCCAAGGGCAGGGGGGGACCCAGTACTTC
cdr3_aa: CASSQGQGGTQYF

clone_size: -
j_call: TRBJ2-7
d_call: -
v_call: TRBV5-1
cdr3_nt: TGCGCCAGCAGCTCCCTGGAGCAGAACTACGAGCAGTACTTC
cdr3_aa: CASSSLEQNYEQYF

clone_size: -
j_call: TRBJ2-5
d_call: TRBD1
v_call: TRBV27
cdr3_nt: TGTGCCAGCAGTACCGGACAGGGCTCGCTCAGGGAGACCCAGTACTTC
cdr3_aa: CASSTGQGSLRETQYF

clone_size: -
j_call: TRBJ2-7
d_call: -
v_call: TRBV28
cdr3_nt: TGTGCCAGCAGTTTATTGGGAACTAGCACGGGACCCAAGCAGTACTTC
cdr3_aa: CASSLLGTSTGPKQYF

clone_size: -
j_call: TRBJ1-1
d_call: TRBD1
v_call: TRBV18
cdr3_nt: TGTGCCAGCTCCTCTAACGGTGGGACAGGGGGCAGGGGCACTGAAGCTTTCTTT
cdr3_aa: CASSSNGGTGGRGTEAFF

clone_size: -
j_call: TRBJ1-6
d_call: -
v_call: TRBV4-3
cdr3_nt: TGCGCCAGCAGCCAAGAACTCCAGCGCCCGGTAAATAATTCACCCCTCCACTTT
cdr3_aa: CASSQELQRPVNNSPLHF

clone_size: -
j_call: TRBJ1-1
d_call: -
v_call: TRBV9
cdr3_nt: TGTGCCAGCAGCTCGACTGGGAACACTGAAGCTTTCTTT
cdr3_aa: CASSSTGNTEAFF

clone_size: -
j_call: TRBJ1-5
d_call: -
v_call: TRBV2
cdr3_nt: TGTGCCAGCAGTGAGGGGCAGGAGATTAGCAATCAGCCCCAGCATTTT
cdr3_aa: CASSEGQEISNQPQHF

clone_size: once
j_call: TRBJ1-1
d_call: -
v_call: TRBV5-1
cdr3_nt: TGCGCCAGCAGCCCCCTGGGAGGGGTAAACACTGAAGCTTTCTTT
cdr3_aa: CASSPLGGVNTEAFF

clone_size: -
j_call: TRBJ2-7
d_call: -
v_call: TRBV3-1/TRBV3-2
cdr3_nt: TGTGCCAGCAGCCTACAGGGCCCAGGGGCCTACGAGCAGTACTTC
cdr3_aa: CASSLQGPGAYEQYF

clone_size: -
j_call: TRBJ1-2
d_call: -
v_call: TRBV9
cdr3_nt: TGTGCCAGCAGCGGCTGGGGGGATACTAACTATGGCTACACCTTC
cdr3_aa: CASSGWGDTNYGYTF

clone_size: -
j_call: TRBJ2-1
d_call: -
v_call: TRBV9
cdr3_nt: TGTGCCAGCAGCGTAGCTGCAGACACAGAGCAGTTCTTC
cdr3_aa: CASSVAADTEQFF

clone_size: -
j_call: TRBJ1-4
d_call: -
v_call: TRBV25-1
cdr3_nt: TGTGCCAGCAACGACAACCGTAAAGGTTATGAAAAACTGTTTTTT
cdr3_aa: CASNDNRKGYEKLFF

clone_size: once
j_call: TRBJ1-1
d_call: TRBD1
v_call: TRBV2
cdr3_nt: TGTGCCAGCAGTGGCGGGACAGGGGAGGGTTTCTTT
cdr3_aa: CASSGGTGEGFF

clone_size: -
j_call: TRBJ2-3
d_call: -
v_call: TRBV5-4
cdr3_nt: TGTGCCAGCAGCCGGGATGTGAGAGGGCCCAGCACAGATACGCAGTATTTT
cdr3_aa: CASSRDVRGPSTDTQYF

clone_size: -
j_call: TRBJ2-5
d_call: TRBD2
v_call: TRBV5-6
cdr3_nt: TGTGCCAGCAGCTGGCGGGGGACGGAGACCCAGTACTTC
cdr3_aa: CASSWRGTETQYF

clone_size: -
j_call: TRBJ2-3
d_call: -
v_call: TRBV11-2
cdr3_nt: TGTGCCAGCAGCTCACCGACTGAGGGCGCAGATACGCAGTATTTT
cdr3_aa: CASSSPTEGADTQYF

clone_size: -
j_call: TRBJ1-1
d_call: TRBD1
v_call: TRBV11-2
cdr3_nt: TGTGCCAGCAGCCCCCGGACAGGGAACACTGAAGCTTTCTTT
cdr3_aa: CASSPRTGNTEAFF